This T cell receptor beta chain was observed in a study of cytomegalovirus exposure and HLA in healthy donors. Study conclusions and caveats: Differences between HLA loci emerged in a later analysis of TCR association rates, with DRB1 most and HLA-C fewest. The listing of fewer than 200 TCR beta chains classed them as cytomegalovirus-associated. Of the V segments, some could not be distinguished, including TRBV6-2 and TRBV6-3, and were excluded.

Germline CDR1 and CDR2: SGDLS and YYNGEE. This CDR3 contains 12 residues. J gave up 8 bases and V 3 bases, and 1 base lay outside the gene matches. The PCR employed 60 Vbeta primers together with 13 Jbeta primers. Sequencing used immunoSEQ multiplex PCR; TCRdb keeps in-frame clones, though not all of them. The sample includes about 150,000 clones, about 85% of them seen just once. As for this clone: Antigen unknown.

Material: PBMCs. The sequence was obtained from a man aged 30 to 39 in good health and CMV-seropositive. The V call is TRBV9, the J call TRBJ1-1; 10 bases are a match to TRBD1. CDR3 sequence (DNA): TGTGCCAGCAGCGGGGACAGGGGAGAAGCTTTCTTT. Its translation is CASSGDRGEAFF.